The T cell receptor (beta chain) under discussion was sequenced for a study of cytomegalovirus exposure and HLA in healthy donors. General study results and limits: Investigators reported under 200 TCR beta chains as tied to cytomegalovirus.

The PCR contained 60 Vbeta and 13 Jbeta primers. Sequencing used immunoSEQ multiplex PCR; TCRdb keeps in-frame clones, though not all of them. The table lists about 130,000 clones, around 80% of them singletons. The CDR3 length is 15 residues. V was trimmed by 2 bases and J by 2 bases, leaving 12 bases between them. Germline CDR1 SGHAT, CDR2 FQNNGV. For this clone: Its cognate antigen is unknown.

All donors participated as healthy donors of bone marrow. The receptor comes from a man aged 30 to 45 in good health and CMV-seropositive. V is TRBV11-2 and J is TRBJ1-2; possibly TRBD1 for D (5 bases). The sample was PBMCs. The CDR3 protein is CASSLRGGGNYGYTF. Written as DNA, the CDR3 is TGTGCCAGCAGCTTACGCGGGGGGGGAAACTATGGCTACACCTTC.